This is a list of T cell receptor beta chains from one sample in a study of blood T cell repertoires in COVID-19. Clones were sequenced by immunoSEQ multiplex PCR, and TCRdb holds only the in-frame ones, with some missing. The sample holds 95,000 to 150,000 clones; 70% to 90% are singletons and the top ten take 6.5% to 9%. Sequences were obtained from peripheral blood. Every receptor here comes from a man aged 50 or older with acute or convalescent COVID-19. CDR3s include the opening cysteine and the closing phenylalanine or tryptophan. Each record gives: CDR3 length, J gene, V gene, clone size, D gene, CDR3 protein, CDR3 DNA. A D gene is named only where the DNA matches it firmly. The listing skips clone size in some rows; elsewhere it reads once, few, many or a size class.

>16|TRBJ2-3|TRBV5-6|NA|NA
CASSPPTRRGGDTQYF
TGTGCCAGCAGCCCCCCGACTAGGAGGGGGGGAGATACGCAGTATTTT
>14|TRBJ2-7|TRBV19|NA|TRBD1
CASSMTGGIYEQYF
TGTGCCAGTAGTATGACAGGGGGCATCTACGAGCAGTACTTC
>15|TRBJ1-1|TRBV18|NA|NA
CASSPPDRLNTEAFF
TGTGCCAGCTCACCACCCGACAGGCTGAACACTGAAGCTTTCTTT
>12|TRBJ2-5|TRBV7-9|few|TRBD2
CASSPPGGSANF
TGTGCCAGCAGCCCCCCCGGCGGGAGCGCCAACTTC
>14|TRBJ2-1|TRBV5-4|NA|TRBD1
CASSSGQLYNEQFF
TGTGCCAGCAGCTCGGGACAGCTGTACAATGAGCAGTTCTTC
>18|TRBJ1-6|TRBV5-6|NA|NA
CASSPTASKSSYNSPLHF
TGTGCCAGCAGCCCGACAGCATCCAAGAGCTCCTATAATTCACCCCTCCACTTT
>13|TRBJ2-1|TRBV12-5|NA|NA
CASAWSGSNEQFF
TGTGCTAGTGCCTGGAGCGGGTCCAATGAGCAGTTCTTC
>11|TRBJ2-7|TRBV6-1|NA|NA
CASAAAYEQYF
TGTGCCAGCGCCGCGGCCTACGAGCAGTACTTC
>16|TRBJ1-3|TRBV18|NA|TRBD1
CASSPESGGSGNTIYF
TGTGCCAGCTCACCGGAGTCAGGGGGCTCTGGAAACACCATATATTTT
>14|TRBJ2-1|TRBV6-1|NA|TRBD2
CASTGLAVSWGQFF
TGTGCCAGCACAGGACTAGCGGTCTCCTGGGGGCAGTTCTTC
>13|TRBJ2-7|TRBV12-3/TRBV12-4|NA|NA
CASSPGTGYEQYF
TGTGCCAGCAGTCCCGGGACTGGCTACGAGCAGTACTTC
>12|TRBJ1-2|TRBV3-1/TRBV3-2|few|NA
CASSHTLWGYTF
TGTGCCAGCAGCCATACTCTCTGGGGCTACACCTTC
>17|TRBJ2-7|TRBV6-2/TRBV6-3|NA|NA
CASSPTQEGMLSYEQYF
TGTGCCAGCAGCCCCACCCAGGAGGGGATGTTATCCTACGAGCAGTACTTC
>18|TRBJ2-3|TRBV11-2|NA|TRBD2
CASSLDLLAGEPTDTQYF
TGTGCCAGCAGCTTAGATCTGCTAGCGGGAGAGCCCACAGATACGCAGTATTTT
>13|TRBJ2-1|TRBV24-1|NA|NA
CATSDGDYNEQFF
TGTGCCACCAGTGACGGGGATTACAATGAGCAGTTCTTC
>14|TRBJ2-1|TRBV27|NA|NA
CASSSGLNYNEQFF
TGTGCCAGCAGTTCCGGACTTAACTACAATGAGCAGTTCTTC